The next 25 T cell receptor beta chains were all read from a single sample in a study of a mutant IDH1 vaccine in newly diagnosed glioma. Sequencing used immunoSEQ multiplex PCR; TCRdb keeps in-frame clones, though not all of them. The data show around 50,000 clones, around 86% seen once. As for time point: baseline, week 1 (first vaccination visit). Treatment specified: pre-vaccination baseline after standard-of-care therapy. Sequenced material: PBMCs, taken from a glioma patient treated with radiotherapy, temozolomide or both. All receptors come from a middle-aged man with glioma.

In DNA, the CDR3 is TGTGCCACCAGCAGAATAGCGGGCATCACAGATACGCAGTATTTT. Its protein product is CATSRIAGITDTQYF. This chain joins TRBV15 and TRBJ2-3; 7 bases match TRBD2. Germline V CDR1 and CDR2: LNHNV, YYDKDF (reference sequence). CDR3 length equals 15 residues. The V segment lost 2 bases and the J segment 2 bases; nucleotides outside the gene matches: 4.

The chain couples TRBV29-1 to TRBJ1-4, with D possibly being TRBD1 (6 bases). Between the trimmed V and J ends, which lost 5 bases and 4 bases, there was a span of 14 bases. The CDR3 totals 14 residues. Germline CDR1 SQVTM, CDR2 ANQGSEA. The CDR3 spells CSVSRGRGNEKLFF. CDR3 in DNA: TGCAGCGTTTCCAGGGGCCGGGGTAATGAAAAACTGTTTTTT.

The chain employs TRBV7-2 and TRBJ1-1, with a tentative D call TRBD1 (6 bases). Trimming left V 2 bases short and J 4 bases short, with 26 bases between. Germline loops: CDR1 SGHTA, CDR2 FQGNSA. The CDR3 is 19 residues long. The CDR3, as DNA: TGTGCCAGCAGCTTACAAGCAGTTAGGGGGGGAGGCTACGCCACTGAAGCTTTCTTT. Translating it yields CASSLQAVRGGGYATEAFF.

The gene calls are TRBV21-1 and TRBJ2-3; the D segment call TRBD2 is taken from the table without a DNA check. TRBV21-1 is tagged as a pseudogene. The CDR3 loop spans 17 amino acids. CDR3 DNA: TGTGCCAGCAGCAGCCGCCCGGGACTAGCGGGAGGGCCATCGCAGTATTTT. Encoded protein: CASSSRPGLAGGPSQYF.

This chain joins TRBV2 and TRBJ2-5, with D hard to call. This CDR3 comprises 15 residues. CDR1 and CDR2 from the germline V gene are SNHLY and FYNNEI. The V gene lost 1 base and the J gene lost 2 bases, with 11 bases spanning the gap. This CDR3 reads CASSEGTVAQETQYF. The CDR3 region has the DNA TGTGCCAGCAGTGAAGGAACAGTGGCTCAAGAGACCCAGTACTTC.

The chain joins TRBV18 to TRBJ2-7, with TRBD2 matching over 9 bases. V lost 6 bases and J lost 4; bases outside the gene matches: 13. The germline V gene has CDR1 KGHSH and CDR2 LQKENI. The CDR3 has 16 residues. The CDR3 region has the DNA TGTGCCAGCTCTCGAGAACAGGCTAGCGGGATTTACGAGCAGTACTTC. Protein: CASSREQASGIYEQYF. Complete variable domain (other parts from reference TRBV18 and TRBJ2-7): NAGVMQNPRHLVRRRGQEARLRCSPMKGHSHVYWYRQLPEEGLKFMVYLQKENIIDESGMPKERFSAEFPKEGPSILRIQQVVRGDSAAYFCASSREQASGIYEQYFGPGTRLTVT.

The gene calls are TRBV4-1 and TRBJ1-2; D is unclear. Between the trimmed V and J ends, which lost 0 bases and 8 bases, there was a span of 13 bases. CDR3 length: 14 amino acids. Germline CDR1 is MGHRA and CDR2 is YSYEKL. The CDR3 protein is CASSQDRAALGYTF. Written as DNA, the CDR3 is TGCGCCAGCAGCCAAGATCGGGCGGCCTTGGGCTACACCTTC.

The count of this clone is one. The identical CDR3 is also encoded by other nucleotide sequences in the sample. J is TRBJ2-6 and V is TRBV5-6; D not certain. CDR1 and CDR2 from the germline V gene are SGHDT and YYEEEE. Trimming cost V 4 bases and J 0 bases, with 5 bases left between them. The CDR3 length is 14 residues. In nucleotides, the CDR3 is TGTGCCAGCAGCCCGAGCTCTGGGGCCAACGTCCTGACTTTC. It codes for CASSPSSGANVLTF.

The chain has TRBV7-2 and TRBJ1-4, with 9 bases identical to TRBD1. The CDR3 contains 15 residues. Germline V gene sequence: CDR1 SGHTA, CDR2 FQGNSA. V lost 3 bases to trimming and J lost 11 bases; unmatched junction nucleotides: 10. The CDR3 DNA reads as TGTGCCAGCAGCTTTGGCCCGGGACAGGGAACGAAACTGTTTTTT. Translating gives CASSFGPGQGTKLFF.

J is TRBJ2-5 and V is TRBV5-1; 13 positions agree with TRBD2. This CDR3 is 18 amino acids long. The V gene's germline CDR1 is SGHRS and CDR2 YFSETQ. J gave up 1 base and V 2 bases, and 8 bases lay outside the gene matches. CDR3 region: CASSLRPGTSGVQETQYF. The CDR3 coding sequence is TGCGCCAGCAGCTTACGTCCCGGGACTAGCGGGGTCCAAGAGACCCAGTACTTC.

J is TRBJ2-1 and V is TRBV7-2; 11 positions agree with TRBD2. This CDR3 comprises 17 residues. CDR1 SGHTA and CDR2 FQGNSA come from the germline V gene. V lost 8 bases, J lost 12 bases, and 21 bases stayed unmatched. CDR3 sequence reads: CASGGVAGGPGWAGQFF. DNA for the CDR3: TGTGCCAGCGGGGGGGTAGCGGGAGGGCCGGGGTGGGCTGGGCAGTTCTTC.

About this clone itself: The sample contains more than one DNA sequence encoding this CDR3. The rearrangement uses TRBV18 and TRBJ1-1; D ambiguous. Germline loops: CDR1 KGHSH, CDR2 LQKENI. The CDR3 is 16 residues long. V was shortened by 0 bases and J by 0 bases, with 11 bases between the two germline ends. CDR3 amino acids: CASSPPRRMMNTEAFF. CDR3 nucleotide sequence: TGTGCCAGCTCACCACCTAGGAGGATGATGAACACTGAAGCTTTCTTT. Full variable domain (outside the CDR3, taken from reference TRBV18 and TRBJ1-1): NAGVMQNPRHLVRRRGQEARLRCSPMKGHSHVYWYRQLPEEGLKFMVYLQKENIIDESGMPKERFSAEFPKEGPSILRIQQVVRGDSAAYFCASSPPRRMMNTEAFFGQGTRLTVV.

In its sample, this clone was seen once. This CDR3 reads CASSIGGRASPYNEQFF. In nucleotides, the CDR3 is TGTGCCAGTAGTATTGGCGGGAGGGCCTCCCCCTACAATGAGCAGTTCTTC. The genes are TRBV19 and TRBJ2-1; 9 nucleotides agree with TRBD2. After removal of 3 bases from V and 2 bases from J, the junction contained 8 bases not matched to a gene. CDR1 and CDR2 from the germline V gene are LNHDA and SQIVND (reference sequence). The CDR3 has 17 residues. The whole variable domain, remainder taken from reference TRBV19 and TRBJ2-1, is DGGITQSPKYLFRKEGQNVTLSCEQNLNHDAMYWYRQDPGQGLRLIYYSQIVNDFQKGDIAEGYSVSREKKESFPLTVTSAQKNPTAFYLCASSIGGRASPYNEQFFGPGTRLTVL.

In its sample, this clone was seen a few times. The rearrangement uses TRBV2 and TRBJ1-5; D remains ambiguous. This CDR3 is built from 12 residues. The germline V gene has CDR1 SNHLY and CDR2 FYNNEI. The ends were cut back, 8 bases at V and 4 bases at J, with 9 bases in the middle. The CDR3 nucleotides are TGTGCCAGCGGGGAACAGAATCAGCCCCAGCATTTT. Its protein is CASGEQNQPQHF.

The chain employs TRBV5-6 and TRBJ2-1; no reliable D call. Trimming stripped 0 bases from V and 1 base from J, with 11 bases between. The length of the CDR3 is 16 residues. Germline CDR1 is SGHDT and CDR2 is YYEEEE. The CDR3 DNA reads TGTGCCAGCAGCTTGGGACTCGAACTATCCTACAATGAGCAGTTCTTC. It specifies CASSLGLELSYNEQFF. The full variable domain, completed using reference TRBV5-6 and TRBJ2-1, is DAGVTQSPTHLIKTRGQQVTLRCSPKSGHDTVSWYQQALGQGPQFIFQYYEEEERQRGNFPDRFSGHQFPNYSSELNVNALLLGDSALYLCASSLGLELSYNEQFFGPGTRLTVL.

This clone was detected a few times. V and J are TRBV2 and TRBJ2-6; 7 bases map to TRBD1. Germline V lookup: CDR1 SNHLY, CDR2 FYNNEI. Trimming at V came to 6 bases and at J to 0 bases, leaving 5 bases not matched to a gene. There are 16 residues in the CDR3. The CDR3 region is CASSRDSSSGANVLTF. For the CDR3, the DNA is TGTGCCAGCAGCCGGGACAGTTCCTCTGGGGCCAACGTCCTGACTTTC.

V gene TRBV5-8 combines with J gene TRBJ2-4; perhaps D is TRBD1 or TRBD2 (5 bases each). Germline V gene lookup returns CDR1 SGHTS and CDR2 YDEGEE. The ends were cut back, 4 bases at V and 8 bases at J, with 13 bases in the middle. The CDR3 consists of 13 residues. This chain's CDR3 is CASSGTGAYIQYF. Written as DNA, the CDR3 is TGTGCCAGCAGCGGGACCGGAGCGTACATTCAGTACTTC.

The chain recombines TRBV19 with TRBJ1-1, with no clear D. Trimming stripped 7 bases from V and 5 bases from J, with 11 bases between. From germline, CDR1 is LNHDA and CDR2 SQIVND (reference sequence). The CDR3 contains 12 residues. The DNA of the CDR3 is TGTGCCAGTACCCAAGGAGGAACTGAAGCTTTCTTT. Translation gives CASTQGGTEAFF.

V usage is TRBV18 and J usage is TRBJ1-1; 7 bases match TRBD1. The germline V gene encodes CDR1 KGHSH and CDR2 LQKENI. The CDR3 extends over 16 amino acids. J lost 1 base, V lost 6 bases, and 11 bases had no gene match. Written as DNA, the CDR3 is TGTGCCAGCTCCGCACGAGCCGGGACAGAGAACACTGAAGCTTTCTTT. Residues: CASSARAGTENTEAFF.

The chain recombines TRBV5-1 with TRBJ2-3; 9 nucleotides agree with TRBD1. The trim removed 2 bases at V and 6 bases at J, leaving 7 bases unmatched. This CDR3 contains 15 residues. Germline CDR1 SGHRS, CDR2 YFSETQ. This CDR3 is CASSFGTGTRDTQYF. The CDR3 DNA reads TGCGCCAGCAGCTTCGGGACAGGGACGCGGGATACGCAGTATTTT.

The rearrangement links TRBV6-5 to TRBJ2-6; D is ambiguous. The CDR3 runs 16 residues. Trimming took off 0 bases at V and 0 bases at J, with 6 bases between the two ends. The germline V gene encodes CDR1 MNHEY and CDR2 SVGAGI. The CDR3 sequence is CASSYSQSSGANVLTF. CDR3 DNA sequence: TGTGCCAGCAGTTACTCGCAGAGCTCTGGGGCCAACGTCCTGACTTTC.

This chain connects TRBV5-5 to TRBJ1-1; TRBD1 matches at 8 bases. Germline V gene sequence: CDR1 SGHKS, CDR2 YYEKEE (reference sequence). The V segment lost 4 bases and the J segment 4 bases; nucleotides outside the gene matches: 6. CDR3 length: 14 amino acids. CDR3 region: CASSIPTGGTEAFF. DNA of the CDR3: TGTGCCAGCAGCATCCCCACAGGGGGCACTGAAGCTTTCTTT.

The V call is TRBV27, the J call TRBJ2-1; perhaps TRBD1 as D (5 bases). The CDR3 extends over 15 amino acids. Per germline, CDR1 MNHEY and CDR2 SMNVEV (reference sequence). Trimming pared 3 bases from V and 13 bases from J, leaving 22 bases between. CDR3 sequence: CASSFPTSAGNDQFF. The CDR3 region has the DNA TGTGCCAGCAGTTTCCCCACCTCGGCAGGGAACGACCAGTTCTTC.

This chain connects TRBV6-5 to TRBJ1-1; possibly TRBD1 for D (6 bases). V was pared by 8 bases and J by 0 bases, with 10 bases between. The germline V gene encodes CDR1 MNHEY and CDR2 SVGAGI. The CDR3 sequence is 13 residues long. The CDR3 loop is CASWTAMNTEAFF. In DNA form, the CDR3 reads TGTGCCAGCTGGACAGCTATGAACACTGAAGCTTTCTTT.

The chain couples TRBV7-2 to TRBJ2-7, with a tentative D call TRBD1 (7 bases). V shed 1 base and J shed 3 bases, with 16 bases lying between them. The length of the CDR3 is 16 residues. Germline CDR1 SGHTA, CDR2 FQGNSA. The CDR3 coding sequence is TGTGCCAGCAGCTTAGGAAGGGGGCGCGGGGACTACGAGCAGTACTTC. This encodes CASSLGRGRGDYEQYF.